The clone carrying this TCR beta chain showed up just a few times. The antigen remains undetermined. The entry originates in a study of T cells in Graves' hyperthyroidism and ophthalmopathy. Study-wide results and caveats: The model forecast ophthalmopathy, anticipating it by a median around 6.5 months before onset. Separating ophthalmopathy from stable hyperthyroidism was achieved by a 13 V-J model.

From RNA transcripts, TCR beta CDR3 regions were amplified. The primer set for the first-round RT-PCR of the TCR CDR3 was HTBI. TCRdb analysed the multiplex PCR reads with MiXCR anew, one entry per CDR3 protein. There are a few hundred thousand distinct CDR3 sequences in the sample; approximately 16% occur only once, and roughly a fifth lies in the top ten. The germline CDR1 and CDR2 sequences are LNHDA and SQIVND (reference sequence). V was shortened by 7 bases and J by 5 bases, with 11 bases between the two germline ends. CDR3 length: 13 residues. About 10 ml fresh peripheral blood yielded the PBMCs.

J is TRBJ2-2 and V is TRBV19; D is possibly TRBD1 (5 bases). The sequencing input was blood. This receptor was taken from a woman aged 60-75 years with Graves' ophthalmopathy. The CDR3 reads CASTPTGTGELFF. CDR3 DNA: TGTGCCAGTACCCCTACAGGTACCGGGGAGCTGTTTTTT.